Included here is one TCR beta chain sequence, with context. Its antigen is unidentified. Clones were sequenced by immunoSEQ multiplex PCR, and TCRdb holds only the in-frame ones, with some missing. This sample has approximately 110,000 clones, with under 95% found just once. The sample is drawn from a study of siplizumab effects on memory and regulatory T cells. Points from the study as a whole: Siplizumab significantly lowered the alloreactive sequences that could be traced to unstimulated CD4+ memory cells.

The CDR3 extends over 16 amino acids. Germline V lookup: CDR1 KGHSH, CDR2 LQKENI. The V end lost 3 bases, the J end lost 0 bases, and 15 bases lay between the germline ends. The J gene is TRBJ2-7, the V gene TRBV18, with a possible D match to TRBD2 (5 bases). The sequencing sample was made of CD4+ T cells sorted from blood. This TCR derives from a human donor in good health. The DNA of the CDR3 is TGTGCCAGCTCACCGAACGGGCTTAGCGCCTCCTACGAGCAGTACTTC. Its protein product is CASSPNGLSASYEQYF.